These 10 T cell receptor beta chains share one sample of origin, sequenced in a study of blood T cells in healthy people across ages. Through a sample-barcoded 5' primer and a J-beta primer mix, a second PCR was run for roughly 6 to 11 cycles. TCRdb redid the calling of the 5' RACE reads with MiXCR, one entry per CDR3 protein. Here the sample spans fewer than 1.5 million distinct CDR3 sequences, 42% being singletons. The sequenced material came from blood. All receptors come from a woman between 18 and 29 years old in good health.

This clonotype has a handful of counts. The chain employs TRBV7-2 and TRBJ1-2; D may be TRBD1 (5 bases). CDR1 SGHTA and CDR2 FQGNSA come from the germline V gene. V dropped 4 bases and J dropped 1 base, with 10 bases sitting between them. This CDR3 is 14 amino acids long. In DNA, the CDR3 is TGTGCCAGCAGCTCCCGACAGAATAACTATGGCTACACCTTC. Protein: CASSSRQNNYGYTF.

In this sample, this clonotype turned up a few times. V usage is TRBV6-5 and J usage is TRBJ2-1; D perhaps matches TRBD1 (6 bases). The germline CDR1 and CDR2 sequences are MNHEY and SVGAGI. V lost 4 bases and J 1 base, leaving 11 bases between the germline ends. The CDR3 is 15 amino acids. The CDR3 DNA reads as TGTGCCAGCAGTTCAGGACAGCTATCCTACAATGAGCAGTTCTTC. Residues: CASSSGQLSYNEQFF.

This clonotype was seen more than once but under ten times. The chain couples TRBV28 to TRBJ2-1; 9 nucleotides line up with TRBD2. This CDR3 spans 13 amino acids. Germline CDR1 is MDHEN and CDR2 is SYDVKM. The CDR3 DNA sequence: TGTGCAAGCGCGGGGGGGACCTACAATGAGCAGTTCTTC. Translation: CASAGGTYNEQFF.

This clonotype occurred once. At one boundary the junction diverges from the germline segment, which might be a read error. The rearrangement uses TRBV12-3 or TRBV12-4 and TRBJ1-2; no clear D gene. The length of the CDR3 is 13 residues. The CDR3 loop reads CASRCTGNYGHTF. The DNA for the CDR3 is TGTGCCAGCAGGTGCACGGGAAACTATGGCCACACCTTC.

This clonotype has only a few counts. The gene calls are TRBV12-3 or TRBV12-4 and TRBJ2-1, with 8 bases matching TRBD1. This CDR3 region has 15 residues. V lost 6 bases, J lost 2 bases, and 6 bases stayed unmatched. CDR3 sequence reads: CASRYTGGPYNEQFF. CDR3 nucleotides: TGTGCCAGCAGGTATACAGGGGGACCCTACAATGAGCAGTTCTTC.

The rearrangement links TRBV27 to TRBJ1-2, with a weak D call TRBD1 (5 bases). The CDR3 contains 15 residues. Germline V gives CDR1 MNHEY, CDR2 SMNVEV (reference sequence). Trimming stripped 9 bases from V and 1 base from J, with 18 bases between. CDR3: CASRGFGADNYGYTF. CDR3 DNA: TGTGCCAGTCGTGGTTTCGGGGCAGATAACTATGGCTACACCTTC.

The chain uses TRBV5-1 and TRBJ2-7; 14 bases agree with TRBD2. Germline V gene data show CDR1 as SGHRS and CDR2 as YFSETQ. Trimming at V came to 3 bases and at J to 4 bases, leaving 12 bases not matched to a gene. CDR3 length equals 18 residues. Here the CDR3 reads CASSSPGGLAGGKYEQYF. CDR3 DNA: TGCGCCAGCAGCTCCCCAGGAGGACTAGCGGGGGGCAAATACGAGCAGTACTTC.

The rearrangement joins TRBV20-1 to TRBJ2-1; tentatively, D is TRBD2 (6 bases). CDR3 size: 14 residues. V shed 1 base and J shed 7 bases, with 14 bases lying between them. Germline loops: CDR1 DFQATT, CDR2 SNEGSKA (reference sequence). Written as DNA, the CDR3 is TGCAGTGCTAGAGCCTCCGGAGCGGGTAATGAGCAGTTCTTC. Encoded protein: CSARASGAGNEQFF.

This clonotype appeared a few times. This rearrangement joins TRBV11-2 to TRBJ2-1; 11 nucleotides agree with TRBD2. CDR1 is SGHAT, CDR2 FQNNGV, per germline. J gave up 9 bases and V 5 bases, and 15 bases lay outside the gene matches. CDR3 length: 17 residues. CDR3 residues: CASSPTSILAGAIEQFF. CDR3 bases: TGTGCCAGCAGCCCAACGAGTATACTAGCGGGAGCTATTGAGCAGTTCTTC.

This clonotype was picked up one time. The chain combines TRBV9 with TRBJ2-1; TRBD1 aligns across 7 bases. The CDR3 spans 15 residues. Germline CDR1 and CDR2: SGDLS and YYNGEE. With V trimmed by 3 bases and J by 4 bases, 7 bases remained unmatched. CDR3 DNA sequence: TGTGCCAGCAGCGCCCAGACAGGGCCTTACAATGAGCAGTTCTTC. Protein: CASSAQTGPYNEQFF.